The 8 T cell receptor beta chains below come from one sample, sequenced in a study of patients and donors after allogeneic stem cell transplantation. TCRdb re-called the RT-PCR reads through MiXCR, storing one row per CDR3 protein. This table holds roughly 960,000 distinct CDR3 sequences, roughly 17% found once. The sequencing input was blood, either unsorted or a sorted T cell fraction (not recorded which). The receptors come from a human donor who was either an allogeneic HSCT recipient or a stem cell or donor lymphocyte infusion donor (not recorded which). It is not recorded whose cells these are; they may come from a transplant donor.

This clonotype showed up just a few times. The V call is TRBV27, the J call TRBJ2-2, with D hard to call. The CDR3 runs 15 residues. The V end lost 3 bases, the J end lost 5 bases, and 13 bases lay between the germline ends. CDR1 is MNHEY and CDR2 is SMNVEV in the germline V gene (reference sequence). This chain's CDR3 is CASSFGQTRTGELFF. CDR3 bases: TGTGCCAGCAGTTTTGGGCAGACACGAACCGGGGAGCTGTTTTTT.

This clonotype appeared many times. The genes are TRBV29-1 and TRBJ1-2; a possible D gene is TRBD1 (6 bases). This CDR3 comprises 14 residues. With 1 base removed from V and 5 bases from J, the gap between germline ends came to 14 bases. CDR1 is SQVTM and CDR2 is ANQGSEA in the germline V gene. The CDR3 spells CSVEGQAVPYGYTF. CDR3 in DNA: TGCAGCGTTGAAGGACAGGCAGTCCCTTATGGCTACACCTTC.

This clonotype appeared many times. The chain carries TRBV4-1 and TRBJ1-2, with D possibly TRBD1 on 5 matching bases. Between the trimmed V and J ends, which lost 1 base and 5 bases, there was a span of 11 bases. From germline, CDR1 is MGHRA and CDR2 YSYEKL. The CDR3 has 14 residues. For the CDR3, the DNA is TGCGCCAGCAGCCAAGTGGGCAGGGCTTATGGCTACACCTTC. Amino acids: CASSQVGRAYGYTF.

This clonotype was found a few times. V and J are TRBV20-1 and TRBJ2-1, with 7 bases lining up with TRBD1. The CDR3 is made up of 15 amino acids. J gave up 8 bases and V 0 bases, and 10 bases lay outside the gene matches. In germline, CDR1 is DFQATT, CDR2 SNEGSKA (reference sequence). CDR3 in amino acids: CSARDRQGSLDEQFF. The CDR3 DNA follows: TGCAGTGCTAGAGATCGACAGGGTTCACTCGATGAGCAGTTCTTC.

This rearrangement joins TRBV9 to TRBJ2-7; weak D call: TRBD2 (5 bases). The CDR3 extends over 15 amino acids. In germline, CDR1 is SGDLS, CDR2 YYNGEE. Trimming removed 3 bases at V and 3 bases at J, with 16 bases between. CDR3 region: CASSAHVERIYEQYF. CDR3 DNA: TGTGCCAGCAGCGCCCATGTGGAGCGGATCTACGAGCAGTACTTC.

This clonotype was observed a handful of times. The V gene is TRBV7-2, the J gene TRBJ1-3; 8 bases match TRBD1. V shed 4 bases, J shed 5 bases, and the junction held 13 bases outside the gene matches. Germline loops: CDR1 SGHTA, CDR2 FQGNSA. The CDR3 totals 17 residues. The CDR3: CASSYPPGGAGRNTIYF. Here the CDR3 DNA reads TGTGCCAGCAGCTATCCCCCAGGGGGCGCAGGAAGAAACACCATATATTTT.

The J gene is TRBJ2-3, the V gene TRBV30, with 7 positions matching TRBD2. The CDR3 extends over 14 amino acids. Germline V gene sequence: CDR1 GTSNPN, CDR2 SVGIG (reference sequence). With V trimmed by 2 bases and J by 5 bases, 7 bases remained unmatched. In DNA form, the CDR3 reads TGTGCCTGGAGTCTTTTGGCTAGCGGAGATACGCAGTATTTT. Protein sequence: CAWSLLASGDTQYF.

This chain joins TRBV6-1 and TRBJ2-3; D is undetermined. Germline V gene data show CDR1 as MNHNS and CDR2 as SASEGT. There are 14 residues in the CDR3. Trimming removed 1 base at V and 2 bases at J, with 7 bases between. CDR3 sequence: CASSEGTNTDTQYF. CDR3 coding DNA: TGTGCCAGCAGTGAAGGGACCAACACAGATACGCAGTATTTT.